These 15 T cell receptor beta chains were all obtained from the same sample, sequenced in a study of cytomegalovirus exposure and HLA in healthy donors. The PCR made use of 60 Vbeta and 13 Jbeta primers. The data were produced by immunoSEQ multiplex PCR, yet TCRdb's version contains in-frame clones alone and is incomplete. This table holds 150,000 to 200,000 clones, 77% found once. Material: PBMCs. The receptors were sampled from a man aged 18 to 35 in good health and CMV-seronegative.

This chain uses TRBV9 with TRBJ2-2; 9 bases align to TRBD1. V was pared by 0 bases and J by 5 bases, with 8 bases of the junction left unmatched. This CDR3 is 17 amino acids long. Germline CDR1 is SGDLS and CDR2 is YYNGEE. DNA of the CDR3: TGTGCCAGCAGCGTAGCCCCGGGACAGGGAGGAACCGGGGAGCTGTTTTTT. This translates into CASSVAPGQGGTGELFF.

The chain employs TRBV15 and TRBJ1-2, with TRBD1 identical over 11 bases. The CDR3 loop spans 17 amino acids. The germline CDR1 and CDR2 sequences are LNHNV and YYDKDF (reference sequence). The J segment lost 3 bases and the V segment lost 0 bases, leaving 6 bases of the junction unmatched. The CDR3 here is CATSRESPGQGDYGYTF. DNA of the CDR3: TGTGCCACCAGCAGAGAAAGTCCGGGACAGGGGGACTATGGCTACACCTTC.

Here the CDR3 DNA reads TGCGCCAGCAGCTTGTGGTCGCGGTCCTACGAGCAGTACTTC. Encoded protein: CASSLWSRSYEQYF. The V gene is TRBV5-1, the J gene TRBJ2-7; D remains ambiguous. Trimming left V 1 base short and J 1 base short, with 9 bases between. The CDR3 extends over 14 amino acids. Germline V lookup: CDR1 SGHRS, CDR2 YFSETQ.

As concerns this clone: Additional DNA sequences in this sample encode the identical CDR3. The chain combines TRBV5-8 with TRBJ1-5; D remains unclear. V lost 1 base and J 2 bases, leaving 7 bases between the germline ends. The CDR3 totals 14 residues. The V gene's germline CDR1 is SGHTS and CDR2 YDEGEE. CDR3 DNA sequence: TGTGCCAGCAGCTTGTTGGCAGGCAATCAGCCCCAGCATTTT. This translates into CASSLLAGNQPQHF.

The chain combines TRBV6-1 with TRBJ2-5, with TRBD2 identical over 8 bases. The J call may be incorrect, as the DNA end agrees better with TRBJ2-7. The CDR3 is made up of 15 amino acids. Germline V gene data show CDR1 as MNHNS and CDR2 as SASEGT. CDR3 nucleotides: TGTGCCAGCAGTGATGAACTAGCGGACTCCTACGAGCAGTACTTC. Protein product: CASSDELADSYEQYF.

The chain carries TRBV7-2 and TRBJ1-2; TRBD1 matches at 8 bases. With 5 bases clipped from V and 3 bases from J, the junction kept 17 bases outside the gene matches. CDR1 SGHTA and CDR2 FQGNSA come from the germline V gene. The CDR3 is made up of 18 amino acids. This chain's CDR3 is CASSPLGTGTKGDYGYTF. In DNA, the CDR3 is TGTGCCAGCAGCCCCCTTGGGACAGGTACAAAAGGAGACTATGGCTACACCTTC.

The chain employs TRBV28 and TRBJ1-2, with a possible D match to TRBD1 (6 bases). This CDR3 region has 12 residues. The V gene lost 6 bases and the J gene lost 4 bases, with 9 bases spanning the gap. Germline lookup yields CDR1 MDHEN and CDR2 SYDVKM. The CDR3 here is CASRGASYGYTF. The CDR3, as DNA: TGTGCCAGCAGGGGGGCATCCTATGGCTACACCTTC.

The gene calls are TRBV11-3 and TRBJ2-5; 8 bases fit TRBD2. Germline values: CDR1 SGHNT, CDR2 YENEEA. After removal of 5 bases from V and 2 bases from J, the junction contained 7 bases not matched to a gene. The CDR3 covers 15 residues. The CDR3 protein is CASSPGGAAQETQYF. The CDR3 DNA reads TGTGCCAGCAGCCCCGGGGGGGCAGCTCAAGAGACCCAGTACTTC.

CDR3: CAWSEGREGTSYEQYF. The DNA of the CDR3 is TGTGCCTGGAGTGAGGGGCGGGAGGGTACCTCCTACGAGCAGTACTTC. The rearrangement uses TRBV30 and TRBJ2-5, with 9 bases fitting TRBD2. The tail of the sequence fits TRBJ2-7 better, so the J call may be wrong. The germline CDR1 and CDR2 sequences are GTSNPN and SVGIG (reference sequence). The CDR3 consists of 16 residues.

This chain joins TRBV9 and TRBJ2-1; TRBD2 might be the D (6 bases). Per germline, CDR1 SGDLS and CDR2 YYNGEE. This CDR3 has 16 amino acids. The V end was cut by 0 bases, the J end by 6 bases, with 16 bases between. CDR3 sequence: CASSVGPLAGSNEQFF. In nucleotides, the CDR3 is TGTGCCAGCAGCGTAGGCCCACTAGCCGGTTCCAATGAGCAGTTCTTC.

The V and J genes are TRBV27 and TRBJ2-7, with 7 bases fitting TRBD2. The germline V gene encodes CDR1 MNHEY and CDR2 SMNVEV (reference sequence). Trimming removed 8 bases from V and 5 bases from J; junction bases left unmatched: 9. The CDR3 length is 13 residues. The CDR3 region is CASGRGSLDEQYF. CDR3 in DNA: TGTGCCAGCGGCCGCGGGAGCCTCGACGAGCAGTACTTC.

This clone appeared a single time. This sequence joins TRBV5-1 and TRBJ2-2, with D tentatively TRBD2 (6 bases). Per germline, CDR1 SGHRS and CDR2 YFSETQ. With 1 base removed from V and 4 bases from J, the gap between germline ends came to 14 bases. This CDR3 comprises 16 residues. The CDR3 DNA reads TGCGCCAGCAGCTTGTCAGGGCTGGGGGGCACCGGGGAGCTGTTTTTT. Translation gives CASSLSGLGGTGELFF.

CDR3 sequence reads: CASSEAFIQGHADTQYF. CDR3 DNA: TGTGCCAGCAGTGAAGCATTCATCCAGGGTCACGCAGATACGCAGTATTTT. The V call is TRBV2, the J call TRBJ2-3; D may be TRBD1 (5 bases). The germline CDR1 and CDR2 sequences are SNHLY and FYNNEI. This CDR3 region has 17 residues. Trimming cost V 0 bases and J 4 bases, with 17 bases left between them.

The chain links TRBV9 to TRBJ2-5; D gene uncertain. The length of the CDR3 is 14 residues. Germline V gives CDR1 SGDLS, CDR2 YYNGEE. The germline V and J ends were trimmed by 0 bases and 6 bases, with 12 bases remaining between them. CDR3 DNA: TGTGCCAGCAGCGTAGATCCCAGCAGGAAGACCCAGTACTTC. This sequence encodes CASSVDPSRKTQYF.

This sequence joins TRBV18 and TRBJ1-6; no reliable D call. The length of the CDR3 is 15 residues. V gave up 3 bases and J gave up 7 bases, with 13 bases separating them. Germline lookup yields CDR1 KGHSH and CDR2 LQKENI. In nucleotides, the CDR3 is TGTGCCAGCTCACCCATTCGAACAGAAAATTCACCCCTCCACTTT. Its protein is CASSPIRTENSPLHF.